This TCR beta chain comes out of a study of T-cell reconstitution after alpha-beta-depleted transplantation in children. After removal of 6 bases from V and 5 bases from J, the junction contained 15 bases not matched to a gene. This CDR3 spans 15 amino acids. Germline V gene sequence: CDR1 DFQATT, CDR2 SNEGSKA (reference sequence). The TCRbeta library incorporated unique molecular identifiers. TCRdb analysed the PCR reads with MiXCR anew, one entry per CDR3 protein. Of approximately 240,000 distinct CDR3 sequences listed, more than 7.5% were seen once; the top ten hold 5% to 6%. At least ten counts were recorded for this clonotype.

The TCR comes from a human donor who donated a stem cell graft to a child with SCID. V gene TRBV20-1 combines with J gene TRBJ2-7; 8 bases fit TRBD1. The source material was PBMCs from the stem cell graft donor, sampled from the stem cell graft. CDR3 nucleotides: TGCAGTGCCACCACCCGACAGGGGTGGAGAAACGAGCAGTACTTC. Amino acids: CSATTRQGWRNEQYF.